The clone carrying this TCR beta chain has a count of ten or more. The antigen is not known. These data originate in a study of T cells in Graves' hyperthyroidism and ophthalmopathy. RNA transcripts were the template for amplifying TCR beta CDR3 regions. The HTBI primer set drove a first-round RT-PCR of the TCR CDR3. Via MiXCR, TCRdb re-called the multiplex PCR reads, giving one row per CDR3 protein. Among around 350,000 distinct CDR3 sequences, around a sixth were seen once, and the ten largest hold 25% to 30%. Newly diagnosed hyperthyroidism patients aged 18 to 65 years had disease lasting under 2 months. General study findings and limits: In blood, most of the thyroid clonotypes expanded above 0.001 were also present.

In germline, CDR1 is SQVTM, CDR2 ANQGSEA. The CDR3 consists of 14 residues. V was pared by 1 base and J by 0 bases, with 10 bases between. V usage is TRBV29-1 and J usage is TRBJ2-7; tentative D call: TRBD2 (6 bases). Input material: blood. The receptor was isolated from a woman between 18 and 29 years old with Graves' hyperthyroidism that later progressed to Graves' ophthalmopathy. CDR3 residues: CSVEAVGGSYEQYF. The CDR3 bases are TGCAGCGTTGAAGCCGTGGGAGGCTCCTACGAGCAGTACTTC.